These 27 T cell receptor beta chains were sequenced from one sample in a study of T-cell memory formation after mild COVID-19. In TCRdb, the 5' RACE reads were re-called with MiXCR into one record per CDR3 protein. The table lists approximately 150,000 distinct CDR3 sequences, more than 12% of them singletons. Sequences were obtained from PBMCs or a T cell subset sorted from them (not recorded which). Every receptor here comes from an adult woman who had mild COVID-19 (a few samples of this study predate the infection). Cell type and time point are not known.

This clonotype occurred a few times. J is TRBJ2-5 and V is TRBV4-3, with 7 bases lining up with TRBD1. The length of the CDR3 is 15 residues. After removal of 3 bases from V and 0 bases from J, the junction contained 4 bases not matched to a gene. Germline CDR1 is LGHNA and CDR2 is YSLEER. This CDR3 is CASSQRDSYQETQYF. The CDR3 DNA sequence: TGCGCCAGCAGCCAGAGGGACAGTTACCAAGAGACCCAGTACTTC.

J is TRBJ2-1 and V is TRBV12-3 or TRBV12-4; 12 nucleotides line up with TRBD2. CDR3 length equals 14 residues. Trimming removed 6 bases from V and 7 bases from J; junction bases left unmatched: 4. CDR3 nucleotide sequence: TGTGCCAGCAGACTAGCGGGAGGTCAAAATGAGCAGTTCTTC. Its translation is CASRLAGGQNEQFF.

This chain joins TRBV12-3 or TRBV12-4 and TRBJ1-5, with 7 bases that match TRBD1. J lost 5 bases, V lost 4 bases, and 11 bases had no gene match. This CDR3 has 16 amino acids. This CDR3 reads CASSSDRAGGYQPQHF. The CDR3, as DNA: TGTGCCAGCAGTTCAGACAGGGCGGGGGGTTATCAGCCCCAGCATTTT.

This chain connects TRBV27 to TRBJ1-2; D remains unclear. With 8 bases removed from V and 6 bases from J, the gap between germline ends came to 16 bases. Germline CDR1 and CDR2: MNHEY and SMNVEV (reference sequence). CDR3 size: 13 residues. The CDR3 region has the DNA TGTGCCAGCGGAACGATGATTCCACATGGCTACACCTTC. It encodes CASGTMIPHGYTF.

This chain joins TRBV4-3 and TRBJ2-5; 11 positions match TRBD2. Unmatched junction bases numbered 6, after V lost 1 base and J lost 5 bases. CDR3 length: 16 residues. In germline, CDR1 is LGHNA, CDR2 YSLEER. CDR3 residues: CASSQALAGGKETQYF. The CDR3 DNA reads TGCGCCAGCAGCCAAGCTCTAGCGGGAGGAAAGGAGACCCAGTACTTC.

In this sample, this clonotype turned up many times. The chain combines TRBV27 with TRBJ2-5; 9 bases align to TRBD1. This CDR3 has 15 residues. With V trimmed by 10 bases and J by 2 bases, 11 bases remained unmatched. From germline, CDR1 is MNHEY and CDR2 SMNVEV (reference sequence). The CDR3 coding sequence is TGTGCCACTTGGTCCGGGACAGGGTATCAAGAGACCCAGTACTTC. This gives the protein CATWSGTGYQETQYF.

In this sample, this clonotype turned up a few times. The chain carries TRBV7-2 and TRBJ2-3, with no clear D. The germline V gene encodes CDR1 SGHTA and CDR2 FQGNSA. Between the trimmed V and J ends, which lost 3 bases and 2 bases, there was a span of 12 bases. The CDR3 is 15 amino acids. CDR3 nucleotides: TGTGCCAGCAGCTTCCCACCGACCTACACAGATACGCAGTATTTT. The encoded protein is CASSFPPTYTDTQYF.

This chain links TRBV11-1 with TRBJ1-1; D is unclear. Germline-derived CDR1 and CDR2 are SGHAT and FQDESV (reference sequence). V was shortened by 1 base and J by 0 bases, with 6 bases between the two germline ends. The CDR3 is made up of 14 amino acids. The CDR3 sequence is CASSLVRLNTEAFF. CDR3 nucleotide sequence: TGTGCCAGCAGCTTAGTCAGGCTGAACACTGAAGCTTTCTTT. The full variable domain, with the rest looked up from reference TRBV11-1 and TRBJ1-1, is EAEVAQSPRYKITEKSQAVAFWCDPISGHATLYWYRQILGQGPELLVQFQDESVVDDSQLPKDRFSAERLKGVDSTLKIQPAELGDSAMYLCASSLVRLNTEAFFGQGTRLTVV.

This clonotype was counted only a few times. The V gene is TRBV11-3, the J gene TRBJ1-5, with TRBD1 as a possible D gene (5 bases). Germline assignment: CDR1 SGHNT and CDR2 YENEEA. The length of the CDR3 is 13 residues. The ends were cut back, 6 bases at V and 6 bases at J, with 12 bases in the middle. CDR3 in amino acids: CASSPGRGQPQHF. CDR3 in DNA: TGTGCCAGCAGTCCGGGGAGGGGTCAGCCCCAGCATTTT.

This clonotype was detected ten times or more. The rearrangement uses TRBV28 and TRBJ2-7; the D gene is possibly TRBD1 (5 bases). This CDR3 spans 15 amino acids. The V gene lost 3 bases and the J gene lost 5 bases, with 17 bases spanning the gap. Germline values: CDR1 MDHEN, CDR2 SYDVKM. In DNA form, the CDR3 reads TGTGCCAGCAGTTTCTATCCCCAGGGTTTGGACGAGCAGTACTTC. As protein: CASSFYPQGLDEQYF.

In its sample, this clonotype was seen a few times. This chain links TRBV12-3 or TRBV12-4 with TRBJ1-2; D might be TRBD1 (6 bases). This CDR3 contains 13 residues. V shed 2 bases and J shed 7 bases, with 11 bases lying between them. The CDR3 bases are TGTGCCAGCAGTTTAAGGGAACAGGGTGGCTACACCTTC. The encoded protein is CASSLREQGGYTF.

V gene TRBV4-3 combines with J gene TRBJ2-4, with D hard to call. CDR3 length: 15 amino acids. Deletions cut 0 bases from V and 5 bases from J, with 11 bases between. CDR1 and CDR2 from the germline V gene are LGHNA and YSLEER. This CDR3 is CASSQDLSWENIQYF. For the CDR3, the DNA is TGCGCCAGCAGCCAAGATCTCTCCTGGGAAAACATTCAGTACTTC.

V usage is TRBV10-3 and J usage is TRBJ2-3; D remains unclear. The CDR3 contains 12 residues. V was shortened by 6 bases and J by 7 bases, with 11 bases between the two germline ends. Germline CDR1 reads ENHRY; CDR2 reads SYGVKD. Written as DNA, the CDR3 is TGTGCCATCAGCAAGGAAGAGAATACGCAGTATTTT. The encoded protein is CAISKEENTQYF.

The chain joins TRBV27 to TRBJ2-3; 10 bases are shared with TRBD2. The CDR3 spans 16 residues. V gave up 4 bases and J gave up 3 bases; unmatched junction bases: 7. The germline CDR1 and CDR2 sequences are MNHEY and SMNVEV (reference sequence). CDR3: CASSSLAGAGTDTQYF. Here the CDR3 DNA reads TGTGCCAGCAGTTCCCTAGCGGGAGCGGGAACAGATACGCAGTATTTT.

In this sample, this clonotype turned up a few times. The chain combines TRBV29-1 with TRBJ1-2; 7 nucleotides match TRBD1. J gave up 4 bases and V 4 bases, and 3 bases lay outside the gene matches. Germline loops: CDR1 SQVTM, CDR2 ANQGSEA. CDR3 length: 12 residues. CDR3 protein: CSVVQGVYGYTF. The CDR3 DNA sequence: TGCAGCGTTGTCCAGGGGGTCTATGGCTACACCTTC.

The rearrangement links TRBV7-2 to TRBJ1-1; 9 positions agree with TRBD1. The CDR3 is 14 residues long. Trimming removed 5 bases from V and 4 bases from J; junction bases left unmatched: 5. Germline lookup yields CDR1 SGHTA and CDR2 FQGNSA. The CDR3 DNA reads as TGTGCCAGCAGCCGAGACAGGGGGGGCACTGAAGCTTTCTTT. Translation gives CASSRDRGGTEAFF. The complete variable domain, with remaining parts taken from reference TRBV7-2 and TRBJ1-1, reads GAGVSQSPSNKVTEKGKDVELRCDPISGHTALYWYRQSLGQGLEFLIYFQGNSAPDKSGLPSDRFSAERTGGSVSTLTIQRTQQEDSAVYLCASSRDRGGTEAFFGQGTRLTVV.

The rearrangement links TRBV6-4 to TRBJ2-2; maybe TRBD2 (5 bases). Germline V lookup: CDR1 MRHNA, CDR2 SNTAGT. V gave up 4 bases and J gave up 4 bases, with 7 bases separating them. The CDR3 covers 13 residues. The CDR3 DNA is TGTGCCAGCAGTGTGGACTTCACCGGGGAGCTGTTTTTT. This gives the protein CASSVDFTGELFF.

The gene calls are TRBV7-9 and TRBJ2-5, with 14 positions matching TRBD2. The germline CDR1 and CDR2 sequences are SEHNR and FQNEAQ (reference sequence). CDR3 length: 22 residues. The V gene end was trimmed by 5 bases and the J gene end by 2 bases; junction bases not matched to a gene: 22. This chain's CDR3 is CASSLGLAGGPLRTPIQETQYF. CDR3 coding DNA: TGTGCCAGCAGCCTCGGACTAGCGGGAGGCCCACTAAGGACTCCGATTCAAGAGACCCAGTACTTC.

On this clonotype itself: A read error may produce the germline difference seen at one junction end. CDR3 sequence reads: CASSQGGTSRRF. Here the CDR3 DNA reads TGTGCCAGCAGCCAAGGTGGGACTAGCAGGAGGTTC. The V call is TRBV3-1, the J call TRBJ2-7; 9 bases match TRBD2. The CDR3 is 12 residues long. Germline-derived CDR1 and CDR2 are LGHDT and YNNKEL (reference sequence).

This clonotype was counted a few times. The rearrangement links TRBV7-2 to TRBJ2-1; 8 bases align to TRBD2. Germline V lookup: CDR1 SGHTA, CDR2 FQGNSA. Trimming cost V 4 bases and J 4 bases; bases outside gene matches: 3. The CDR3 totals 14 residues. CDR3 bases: TGTGCCAGCAGCTCGAAGCGGGGGTACAATGAGCAGTTCTTC. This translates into CASSSKRGYNEQFF.

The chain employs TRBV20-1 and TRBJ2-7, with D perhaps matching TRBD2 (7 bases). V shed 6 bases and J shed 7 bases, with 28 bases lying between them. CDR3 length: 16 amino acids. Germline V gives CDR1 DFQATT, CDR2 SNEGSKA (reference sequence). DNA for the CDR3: TGCAGTGCCCCACAGGGCGGGGGAAGCCCGACAGAAGAGCAGTACTTC. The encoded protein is CSAPQGGGSPTEEQYF.

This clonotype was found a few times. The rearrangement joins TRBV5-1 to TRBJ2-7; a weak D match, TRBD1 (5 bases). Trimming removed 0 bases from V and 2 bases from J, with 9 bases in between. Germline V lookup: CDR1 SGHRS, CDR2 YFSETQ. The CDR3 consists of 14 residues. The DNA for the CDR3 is TGCGCCAGCAGCTTGGGACAGAGAACCTACGAGCAGTACTTC. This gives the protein CASSLGQRTYEQYF.

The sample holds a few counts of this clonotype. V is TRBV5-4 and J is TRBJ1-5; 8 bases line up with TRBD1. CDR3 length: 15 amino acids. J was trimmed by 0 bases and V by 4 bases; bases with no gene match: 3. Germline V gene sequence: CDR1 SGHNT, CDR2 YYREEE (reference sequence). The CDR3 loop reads CASSPDRDSNQPQHF. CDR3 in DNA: TGTGCCAGCAGCCCGGACAGGGATAGCAATCAGCCCCAGCATTTT.

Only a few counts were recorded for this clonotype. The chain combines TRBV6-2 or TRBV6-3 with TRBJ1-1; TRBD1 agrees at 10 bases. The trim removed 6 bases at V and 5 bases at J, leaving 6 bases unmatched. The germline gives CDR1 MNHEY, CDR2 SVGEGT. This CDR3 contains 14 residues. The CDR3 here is CASRRQGAGTEAFF. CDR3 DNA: TGTGCCAGCAGAAGACAGGGGGCCGGAACTGAAGCTTTCTTT.

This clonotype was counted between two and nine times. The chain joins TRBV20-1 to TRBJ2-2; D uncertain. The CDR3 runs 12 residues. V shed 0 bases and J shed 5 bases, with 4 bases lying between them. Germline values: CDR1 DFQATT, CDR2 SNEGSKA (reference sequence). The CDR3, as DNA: TGCAGTGCTAGAGATGGAACCGGGGAGCTGTTTTTT. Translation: CSARDGTGELFF.

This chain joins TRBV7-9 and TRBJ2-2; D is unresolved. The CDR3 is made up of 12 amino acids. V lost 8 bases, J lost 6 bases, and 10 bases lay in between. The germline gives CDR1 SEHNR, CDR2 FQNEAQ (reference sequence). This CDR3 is CASGYISGELFF. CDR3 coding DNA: TGTGCCAGCGGTTACATCTCCGGGGAGCTGTTTTTT.

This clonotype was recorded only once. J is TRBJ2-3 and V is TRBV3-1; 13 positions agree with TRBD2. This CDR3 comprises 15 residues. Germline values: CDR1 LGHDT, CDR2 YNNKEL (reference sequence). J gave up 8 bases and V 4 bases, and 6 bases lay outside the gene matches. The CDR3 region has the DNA TGTGCCAGCAGCCCCCGGACTAGCGGGGGCCTTACGCAGTATTTT. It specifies CASSPRTSGGLTQYF.